This TCR beta chain was identified during a study of control samples from healthy donors and cancer patients. The CDR3 length is 12 residues. V was cut by 4 bases and J by 8 bases, with 12 bases left in between. The protocol was immunoSEQ multiplex PCR, while the TCRdb copy is restricted to in-frame clones and leaves out a portion. The sample lists tens of thousands of clones, around 90% occurring once. The gene calls are TRBV5-3 and TRBJ1-1; D not resolved. TRBV5-3 is assigned to the ORF class and has an uncertain function. The clonotype was recovered from a man between 40 and 49 years old with colorectal cancer. Sequencing was carried out using PBMCs. As DNA, the CDR3 is TGTGCCAGAAGCCCCGGTTCGGGAGAAGCTTTCTTT. Encoded protein: CARSPGSGEAFF.